The 24 T cell receptor beta chains given below trace back to one sample, sequenced in a study of T cell responses to AZD1222 COVID-19 vaccine listed by TCRdb under 2021. Library method: the immunoSEQ multiplex PCR assay. The table comes from immuneACCESS by way of TCRdb, which keeps in-frame sequences with V and J called. Part of the clones is missing from these tables; in studies checked, under half for an unresolved V gene and the rest for unknown reasons. A total of approximately 30,000 clones appear in this sample, over 75% of them only once. Of the sample, approximately 10% falls within the top ten clones. Taken with the paper, the label for time point translates to: about 28 days (+/-7) after the second vaccine dose. Specimen: peripheral blood, collected 28 days after the second AZD1222 dose. The source is an adult who received the AZD1222 COVID-19 vaccine.

V and J are TRBV19 and TRBJ2-1; D remains unclear. Germline CDR1 and CDR2: LNHDA and SQIVND (reference sequence). The CDR3 has 13 amino acids. V was pared by 2 bases and J by 6 bases, with 8 bases between. CDR3 loop: CASSISRANEQFF. The CDR3 nucleotides read TGTGCCAGTAGTATAAGTAGGGCCAATGAGCAGTTCTTC.

The chain carries TRBV24-1 and TRBJ1-4; D call uncertain. CDR3 length: 12 residues. Germline V CDR1 and CDR2: KGHDR, SFDVKD. The V gene lost 5 bases and the J gene lost 7 bases, with 7 bases spanning the gap. The CDR3 DNA reads as TGTGCCACCAGTGTGACGGGTGAAAAACTGTTTTTT. Translating it yields CATSVTGEKLFF.

The chain links TRBV24-1 to TRBJ2-7; perhaps D is TRBD1 or TRBD2 (5 bases each). This CDR3 has 14 residues. From germline, CDR1 is KGHDR and CDR2 SFDVKD. V was pared by 4 bases and J by 6 bases, with 15 bases between. The CDR3 reads CATSDPSEGPEQYF. The CDR3 nucleotides read TGTGCCACCAGTGACCCGAGTGAGGGACCCGAGCAGTACTTC.

The chain recombines TRBV7-9 with TRBJ2-3; the match to TRBD1 covers 8 bases. CDR3 size: 16 residues. Trimming took 8 bases from V and 0 from J; bases not matched to a gene: 10. The germline CDR1 and CDR2 sequences are SEHNR and FQNEAQ (reference sequence). The CDR3 region is CASSPPGQESTDTQYF. The CDR3 DNA is TGTGCCAGCTCCCCCCCGGGACAGGAGAGCACAGATACGCAGTATTTT.

The rearrangement uses TRBV19 and TRBJ1-6, with D perhaps matching TRBD1 (6 bases). This CDR3 has 13 amino acids. V was cut by 7 bases and J by 13 bases, with 17 bases left in between. Germline CDR1 reads LNHDA; CDR2 reads SQIVND (reference sequence). The CDR3 DNA follows: TGTGCCAGTACCCCGGGACATCCACACCCCCTCCACTTT. Protein: CASTPGHPHPLHF. The whole variable domain, filled in from reference TRBV19 and TRBJ1-6, reads DGGITQSPKYLFRKEGQNVTLSCEQNLNHDAMYWYRQDPGQGLRLIYYSQIVNDFQKGDIAEGYSVSREKKESFPLTVTSAQKNPTAFYLCASTPGHPHPLHFGNGTRLTVT.

This clone has only a few counts. The CDR3: CASRFQGPGELFF. The CDR3, as DNA: TGTGCCAGTCGATTTCAGGGTCCCGGGGAGCTGTTTTTT. The chain employs TRBV19 and TRBJ2-2, with D perhaps TRBD1 (5 bases). From germline, CDR1 is LNHDA and CDR2 SQIVND (reference sequence). This CDR3 has 13 amino acids. The V end was cut by 8 bases, the J end by 6 bases, with 13 bases between.

The V call is TRBV7-2, the J call TRBJ2-7; D is unresolved. The CDR3 runs 13 residues. Trimming removed 2 bases at V and 1 base at J, with 6 bases between. Germline CDR1 and CDR2: SGHTA and FQGNSA. The CDR3: CASSLSGSYEQYF. CDR3 nucleotide sequence: TGTGCCAGCAGCTTAAGTGGGTCCTACGAGCAGTACTTC.

The rearrangement uses TRBV6-5 and TRBJ2-7, with D perhaps given as TRBD1 or TRBD2 (5 bases each). Germline V gene data show CDR1 as MNHEY and CDR2 as SVGAGI. The germline V and J ends were trimmed by 2 bases and 2 bases, with 10 bases remaining between them. The CDR3 consists of 14 residues. DNA for the CDR3: TGTGCCAGCAGTTACGAGGGGTTTCCCTACGAGCAGTACTTC. As protein: CASSYEGFPYEQYF.

The V gene is TRBV11-2, the J gene TRBJ1-6, with D unclear. Germline-derived CDR1 and CDR2 are SGHAT and FQNNGV. The CDR3 is 18 amino acids. With 3 bases removed from V and 9 bases from J, the gap between germline ends came to 24 bases. CDR3 sequence (DNA): TGTGCCAGCAGCTTTACCCCGTTCGGCCGAGGAGGTGGTTCACCCCTCCACTTT. Protein product: CASSFTPFGRGGGSPLHF.

V usage is TRBV5-6 and J usage is TRBJ1-4, with D hard to call. The length of the CDR3 is 16 residues. The germline V gene has CDR1 SGHDT and CDR2 YYEEEE. The ends were cut back, 1 base at V and 0 bases at J, with 10 bases in the middle. The CDR3 loop is CASSLWGSATNEKLFF. The CDR3 DNA reads TGTGCCAGCAGCTTGTGGGGTTCTGCAACTAATGAAAAACTGTTTTTT.

This clone appeared once. An end of the junction differs from the germline gene, which may be a read error. The rearrangement joins TRBV7-3 to TRBJ2-7; TRBD1 aligns across 9 bases. Germline lookup yields CDR1 SGHTA and CDR2 FQGTGA. CDR3 length equals 15 residues. The CDR3 is CASSLTGDREYEQYF. The CDR3 region has the DNA TGTGCCAGCAGCCTAACGGGGGACAGGGAGTACGAGCAGTACTTC.

V and J are TRBV5-1 and TRBJ1-4; 11 bases match TRBD1. CDR1 and CDR2 (germline): SGHRS, YFSETQ. The CDR3 runs to 13 residues. The V segment lost 4 bases and the J segment 10 bases; nucleotides outside the gene matches: 3. The DNA for the CDR3 is TGCGCCAGCAGCCCGGGACAGGGGGGAAAACTGTTTTTT. Encoded protein: CASSPGQGGKLFF.

The chain has TRBV19 and TRBJ2-5; D may match TRBD1 or TRBD2 (5 bases each). This CDR3 is 14 amino acids long. With 5 bases removed from V and 5 bases from J, the gap between germline ends came to 15 bases. The germline CDR1 and CDR2 sequences are LNHDA and SQIVND (reference sequence). The CDR3 sequence: CASSRGPEGETQYF. The CDR3 DNA follows: TGTGCCAGTAGTCGGGGCCCCGAGGGGGAGACCCAGTACTTC.

The chain uses TRBV5-1 and TRBJ2-7; tentatively, D is TRBD2 (6 bases). The CDR3 totals 13 residues. The germline V gene has CDR1 SGHRS and CDR2 YFSETQ. Trimming left V 5 bases short and J 3 bases short, with 12 bases between. The CDR3 DNA reads TGCGCCAGCAGGGGGACTTCTATCTACGAGCAGTACTTC. Translation: CASRGTSIYEQYF.

The gene calls are TRBV19 and TRBJ2-2; D is possibly TRBD2 (5 bases). This CDR3 is 14 amino acids long. The V end was cut by 3 bases, the J end by 1 base, with 6 bases between. CDR1 is LNHDA and CDR2 is SQIVND in the germline V gene (reference sequence). CDR3 coding DNA: TGTGCCAGTAGTATTGGGAGGAACACCGGGGAGCTGTTTTTT. This encodes CASSIGRNTGELFF.

The V call is TRBV27, the J call TRBJ2-6; unclear D gene. The CDR3 runs to 13 residues. Trimming removed 6 bases at V and 0 bases at J, with 3 bases between. From germline, CDR1 is MNHEY and CDR2 SMNVEV (reference sequence). The CDR3 region is CASSSSGANVLTF. For the CDR3, the DNA is TGTGCCAGCAGCAGCTCTGGGGCCAACGTCCTGACTTTC.

CDR3: CASRGRDEAFF. The CDR3 DNA is TGTGCCAGCAGAGGCAGGGACGAAGCTTTCTTT. The rearrangement uses TRBV12-3 or TRBV12-4 and TRBJ1-1; D perhaps matches TRBD1 (5 bases). V lost 6 bases and J 8 bases, leaving 10 bases between the germline ends. CDR3 length equals 11 residues.

This chain connects TRBV21-1 to TRBJ1-1; the DNA was not compared with TRBD1, the D call given in the table. TRBV21-1 is classified as a pseudogene. The CDR3 runs 13 residues. CDR3 residues: CASSNRGDTEAFF. CDR3 bases: TGTGCCAGCAGCAACAGGGGGGACACTGAAGCTTTCTTT.

The genes are TRBV30 and TRBJ1-2; D may be TRBD1 (5 bases). The ends were cut back, 4 bases at V and 3 bases at J, with 15 bases in the middle. The CDR3 runs to 14 residues. CDR1 GTSNPN and CDR2 SVGIG come from the germline V gene (reference sequence). The DNA of the CDR3 is TGTGCCTGGACCCTGGGACCTGATTACTATGGCTACACCTTC. It translates to CAWTLGPDYYGYTF.

The chain carries TRBV29-1 and TRBJ1-1, with D tentatively TRBD1 (5 bases). The CDR3 totals 12 residues. Germline CDR1 is SQVTM and CDR2 is ANQGSEA. V shed 3 bases and J shed 2 bases, with 7 bases lying between them. The CDR3 here is CSVDRVNTEAFF. The CDR3 coding sequence is TGCAGCGTTGACAGGGTTAACACTGAAGCTTTCTTT.

This chain connects TRBV5-1 to TRBJ1-1; no firm D call. Looked up from germline, CDR1 is SGHRS and CDR2 is YFSETQ. This CDR3 contains 15 residues. Trimming shortened V by 3 bases and J by 6 bases, and 18 bases separated the two germline ends. The CDR3 DNA sequence: TGCGCCAGCAGCTCAGAGACTCCGCCCGTCTCTGAAGCTTTCTTT. Protein sequence: CASSSETPPVSEAFF.

The chain carries TRBV5-1 and TRBJ2-5; 7 bases are a match to TRBD1. V lost 1 base and J lost 3; bases outside the gene matches: 3. There are 14 residues in the CDR3. Germline-derived CDR1 and CDR2 are SGHRS and YFSETQ. The CDR3 region is CASSLSGQKETQYF. The CDR3 nucleotides are TGCGCCAGCAGCTTGTCGGGACAGAAAGAGACCCAGTACTTC. Variable domain in full (rest from reference TRBV5-1 and TRBJ2-5): KAGVTQTPRYLIKTRGQQVTLSCSPISGHRSVSWYQQTPGQGLQFLFEYFSETQRNKGNFPGRFSGRQFSNSRSEMNVSTLELGDSALYLCASSLSGQKETQYFGPGTRLLVL.

The chain has TRBV19 and TRBJ1-2, with 7 bases aligning to TRBD1. V lost 6 bases to trimming and J lost 7 bases; unmatched junction nucleotides: 5. The CDR3 has 12 residues. The V gene's germline CDR1 is LNHDA and CDR2 SQIVND (reference sequence). The DNA for the CDR3 is TGTGCCAGTAGGACAGGGTCGGTTGGCTACACCTTC. This translates into CASRTGSVGYTF.

The V gene is TRBV7-2, the J gene TRBJ1-2; 8 bases are a match to TRBD1. J lost 7 bases, V lost 5 bases, and 18 bases had no gene match. CDR1 is SGHTA, CDR2 FQGNSA, per germline. The CDR3 contains 17 residues. For the CDR3, the DNA is TGTGCCAGCAGCCCCCAAGCAGGGGGCCGTAACTTATTTGGCTACACCTTC. Translation gives CASSPQAGGRNLFGYTF.